This TCR beta chain was captured in a study of T cell clones after liver transplantation. Turning to the study itself: Pre-transplant mixed lymphocyte reactions yielded third-party-reactive TCRbeta sequences as comparators for graft-donor-reactive sequences. HCV positivity affected three of eight recipients; the rest lacked autoimmune or viral indications. Samples came pre-transplant, pre-randomization before withdrawal, and post-randomization after withdrawal ended.

Germline V CDR1 and CDR2: SGHVS, FNYEAQ. The CDR3 consists of 14 residues. V lost 4 bases to trimming and J lost 5 bases, with 13 bases between them. Produced via immunoSEQ multiplex PCR; TCRdb's table is partial and in-frame only. This sample yields about 75,000 clones, of which approximately 80% are seen a single time; around 2% belongs to the top ten. V usage is TRBV7-6 and J usage is TRBJ2-3, with D maybe TRBD2 (6 bases). This clonotype was sampled from a human patient who received a liver transplant. Part of the T cell pool may stem from the graft donor. The sequenced sample was CD4+ T cells from blood, obtained less than 50 months after liver transplant. CDR3 residues: CASSSLPGLDTQYF. CDR3 bases: TGTGCCAGCAGCTCTTTACCGGGACTAGATACGCAGTATTTT.